This T cell receptor beta chain derives from a study of T cells in localized non-small cell lung cancer. Sequencing used immunoSEQ multiplex PCR; TCRdb keeps in-frame clones, though not all of them. Here the sample spans tens of thousands of clones, roughly 90% being singletons. Whole-study findings and limits: Greater T cell density in blood accompanied longer overall survival. Adjacent uninvolved lung had the highest clonality, suggesting focused antigen responses. Owing to sequencing of a solitary tumor region, heterogeneity cannot be discounted. Adjacent lung was found to contain a median roughly 58 of the top 100 tumor clones.

The CDR3 has 15 residues. Germline V gene sequence: CDR1 WSHSY, CDR2 SAAADI. V shed 2 bases and J shed 11 bases, with 21 bases lying between them. A word on this clone: Antigen specificity is unknown.

This receptor was obtained from a man aged 35 to 69 with stage I squamous cell lung carcinoma. V usage is TRBV10-2 and J usage is TRBJ1-1, with no clear D. This specimen consisted of peripheral blood, obtained before any cancer treatment. The CDR3 sequence is CASSEVAALGSGAFF. CDR3 nucleotides: TGCGCCAGCAGTGAGGTCGCAGCCCTTGGATCGGGGGCTTTCTTT.